Listed here is a single TCR beta chain. This sample stems from a study of pediatric ulcerative colitis. Study-level information: Fewer than ten patients showed pancolitis and two showed left-sided colitis.

This was a survey-level run. Sequencing was performed with immunoSEQ multiplex PCR; in TCRdb, only in-frame clones are kept and a portion is missing. The data hold 60,000 or so clones, with 77% observed a single time. The CDR3 runs 18 residues. The ends lost 3 bases at V and 1 base at J; junction bases unmatched: 8. Per germline, CDR1 MNHEY and CDR2 SMNVEV (reference sequence). The clonotype comes from a boy aged 5-17 years with moderate ulcerative colitis. Sequencing used blood. This chain links TRBV27 with TRBJ2-7; 14 nucleotides line up with TRBD2. The CDR3 here is CASSLGLAGAGYSYEQYF. In DNA form, the CDR3 reads TGTGCCAGCAGTTTGGGACTAGCGGGAGCCGGATATTCCTACGAGCAGTACTTC.